The 21 T cell receptor beta chains below all came from one sample that was sequenced in a study of T-cell reconstitution after alpha-beta-depleted transplantation in children. Researchers prepared the TCRbeta library using unique molecular identifiers, the study reports. Via MiXCR, TCRdb re-called the PCR reads, giving one row per CDR3 protein. The table shows some 500,000 distinct CDR3 sequences, with roughly 18% occurring only once. This sample comprised PBMCs from the stem cell graft donor, obtained from the stem cell graft. These receptors were collected from a human donor who donated a stem cell graft to a child with acute lymphoblastic leukemia.

This clonotype was counted only a few times. The rearrangement uses TRBV18 and TRBJ1-4; 11 nucleotides align to TRBD1. J lost 0 bases, V lost 2 bases, and 11 bases had no gene match. The CDR3 is made up of 20 amino acids. Germline V CDR1 and CDR2: KGHSH, LQKENI. The CDR3 bases are TGTGCCAGCTCACCAACCTTCGGACAGGGGGCTGCGGCAACTAATGAAAAACTGTTTTTT. The encoded protein is CASSPTFGQGAAATNEKLFF.

This clonotype was observed a few times. CDR3 in amino acids: CASTRTGDTEAFF. The CDR3 DNA follows: TGTGCCAGCACCCGGACAGGCGACACTGAAGCTTTCTTT. The chain combines TRBV27 with TRBJ1-1, with 7 bases that match TRBD1. CDR1 is MNHEY, CDR2 SMNVEV, per germline (reference sequence). This CDR3 spans 13 amino acids. J was trimmed by 3 bases and V by 7 bases; bases with no gene match: 5.

In this sample, this clonotype turned up a few times. This chain connects TRBV27 to TRBJ1-1, with D hard to call. Deletions cut 8 bases from V and 8 bases from J, with 21 bases between. Germline values: CDR1 MNHEY, CDR2 SMNVEV (reference sequence). The CDR3 has 14 amino acids. DNA for the CDR3: TGTGCCAGCGGCCCCTCAGGCCGGTATACCGAAGCTTTCTTT. It codes for CASGPSGRYTEAFF.

The chain is built from TRBV24-1 and TRBJ1-2, with D unclear. Trimming pared 1 base from V and 4 bases from J, leaving 6 bases between. Germline V gene data show CDR1 as KGHDR and CDR2 as SFDVKD. This CDR3 is built from 13 residues. CDR3 nucleotide sequence: TGTGCCACCAGTGATTTAACACCCTATGGCTACACCTTC. It translates to CATSDLTPYGYTF.

The chain couples TRBV7-9 to TRBJ2-3, with 7 bases that match TRBD1. The CDR3 length is 15 residues. Germline values: CDR1 SEHNR, CDR2 FQNEAQ (reference sequence). Trimming removed 7 bases from V and 3 bases from J; junction bases left unmatched: 10. The CDR3 DNA sequence: TGTGCCAGCAACAAGGGGGCCCAAGGGACAGATACGCAGTATTTT. Its protein is CASNKGAQGTDTQYF.

The table lists this clonotype with a few counts. The genes are TRBV20-1 and TRBJ1-2, with D tentatively TRBD1 (5 bases). The CDR3 is 12 amino acids. Trimming took 6 bases from V and 8 from J, leaving 16 bases between them. CDR1 DFQATT and CDR2 SNEGSKA come from the germline V gene (reference sequence). CDR3 sequence (DNA): TGCAGTGCCCAGGGCCAGGGCCCGGGCTACACCTTC. Translated: CSAQGQGPGYTF.

This sequence joins TRBV5-1 and TRBJ1-5, with TRBD1 matching 8 bases. CDR3 length: 14 residues. Trimming cost V 4 bases and J 7 bases; bases outside gene matches: 7. Germline V gene data show CDR1 as SGHRS and CDR2 as YFSETQ. This CDR3 reads CASSLGQGEQPQHF. In nucleotides, the CDR3 is TGCGCCAGCAGCCTAGGACAGGGTGAACAGCCCCAGCATTTT.

The chain carries TRBV20-1 and TRBJ1-5; 7 bases match TRBD1. V shed 3 bases and J 6 bases; nucleotides not matched to a gene: 11. Germline V lookup: CDR1 DFQATT, CDR2 SNEGSKA (reference sequence). The CDR3 length is 15 residues. The CDR3 loop reads CSASGDSGVSQPQHF. In DNA, the CDR3 is TGCAGTGCTAGCGGGGACAGCGGGGTCAGTCAGCCCCAGCATTTT.

The chain is built from TRBV2 and TRBJ2-7; tentatively, D is TRBD1 (6 bases). V gave up 6 bases and J gave up 3 bases, with 12 bases separating them. Germline-derived CDR1 and CDR2 are SNHLY and FYNNEI. The CDR3 covers 13 residues. CDR3 nucleotides: TGTGCCAGCAGGGGGACATATTTCTACGAGCAGTACTTC. Protein sequence: CASRGTYFYEQYF.

The CDR3 DNA reads TGTGCCAGCAGCGAGCGGGACTGCCAACGAGTCTGCGAGCAGTACTTC. The encoded protein is CASSERDCQRVCEQYF. The chain recombines TRBV7-3 with TRBJ2-7; 7 nucleotides agree with TRBD2. The CDR3 has 16 amino acids. The J segment lost 6 bases and the V segment lost 5 bases, leaving 16 bases of the junction unmatched. In germline, CDR1 is SGHTA, CDR2 FQGTGA.

This clonotype occurred a few times. V usage is TRBV20-1 and J usage is TRBJ2-7, with D perhaps matching TRBD2 (6 bases). This CDR3 is 14 amino acids long. Trimming cost V 5 bases and J 3 bases, with 17 bases left between them. Per germline, CDR1 DFQATT and CDR2 SNEGSKA (reference sequence). CDR3 protein: CSAEAGSGDYEQYF. The CDR3 nucleotides read TGCAGTGCTGAGGCGGGTAGCGGAGACTACGAGCAGTACTTC.

This chain links TRBV20-1 with TRBJ2-5, with TRBD2 identical over 15 bases. This CDR3 contains 22 residues. Looked up from germline, CDR1 is DFQATT and CDR2 is SNEGSKA (reference sequence). Losses at the gene ends were 0 bases for V and 5 bases for J; bases not matched to a gene: 22. The CDR3 sequence: CSARDSNRPRTSGREEVETQYF. The CDR3 bases are TGCAGTGCTAGAGACTCGAACCGACCCAGGACTAGCGGGAGGGAGGAAGTTGAGACCCAGTACTTC.

The gene calls are TRBV19 and TRBJ1-1, with D possibly being TRBD1 (5 bases). CDR3 length: 14 residues. The germline V and J ends were trimmed by 6 bases and 1 base, with 12 bases remaining between them. Germline V gene sequence: CDR1 LNHDA, CDR2 SQIVND (reference sequence). Here the CDR3 reads CASSERQPNTEAFF. The CDR3 nucleotides are TGTGCCAGTAGCGAGCGACAGCCGAACACTGAAGCTTTCTTT.

This chain joins TRBV20-1 and TRBJ2-3, with 7 bases fitting TRBD2. With V trimmed by 6 bases and J by 0 bases, 12 bases remained unmatched. The CDR3 runs 16 residues. Germline CDR1 and CDR2: DFQATT and SNEGSKA (reference sequence). As DNA, the CDR3 is TGCAGTGCCCTAGCGGCGGGATGGGGTAGCACAGATACGCAGTATTTT. It is translated as CSALAAGWGSTDTQYF.

In its sample, this clonotype was seen many times. The chain couples TRBV20-1 to TRBJ1-1; D is possibly TRBD1 (5 bases). CDR1 is DFQATT and CDR2 is SNEGSKA in the germline V gene (reference sequence). The CDR3 is 11 amino acids. Deletions cut 0 bases from V and 11 bases from J, with 10 bases between. The CDR3 sequence is CSARETARAFF. The CDR3 nucleotides are TGCAGTGCTAGAGAGACAGCGAGGGCTTTCTTT.

The chain joins TRBV20-1 to TRBJ2-1; 13 nucleotides match TRBD2. The CDR3 totals 16 residues. From germline, CDR1 is DFQATT and CDR2 SNEGSKA (reference sequence). V shed 5 bases and J 7 bases; nucleotides not matched to a gene: 11. In DNA form, the CDR3 reads TGCAGTGCTGGACAACCAGGACTAGCGGGAGAGAATGAGCAGTTCTTC. Encoded protein: CSAGQPGLAGENEQFF.

This chain uses TRBV5-1 with TRBJ1-3; 8 bases are a match to TRBD1. The CDR3 extends over 14 amino acids. With V trimmed by 4 bases and J by 2 bases, 2 bases remained unmatched. CDR1 is SGHRS and CDR2 is YFSETQ in the germline V gene. The CDR3 sequence: CASSATGAGNTIYF. DNA for the CDR3: TGCGCCAGCAGCGCGACAGGGGCTGGAAACACCATATATTTT.

The genes are TRBV18 and TRBJ2-1, with 8 bases fitting TRBD2. Germline CDR1 KGHSH, CDR2 LQKENI. The CDR3 has 14 amino acids. Unmatched junction bases numbered 4, after V lost 3 bases and J lost 6 bases. CDR3 in amino acids: CASSPMTSANEQFF. The CDR3, as DNA: TGTGCCAGCTCACCGATGACTAGCGCCAATGAGCAGTTCTTC.

This clonotype came up a few times. The chain employs TRBV5-6 and TRBJ2-3, with 8 bases fitting TRBD1. Germline trimming cut 4 bases from V and 6 bases from J; bases unmatched to any gene: 4. Germline CDR1 is SGHDT and CDR2 is YYEEEE. The CDR3 runs to 13 residues. Here the CDR3 DNA reads TGTGCCAGCAGCGGACAGGGTGTGGATACGCAGTATTTT. Residues: CASSGQGVDTQYF.

In this sample, this clonotype turned up a few times. V and J are TRBV15 and TRBJ2-2; D is perhaps TRBD2 (7 bases). V was shortened by 1 base and J by 4 bases, with 16 bases between the two germline ends. The CDR3 totals 17 residues. In germline, CDR1 is LNHNV, CDR2 YYDKDF (reference sequence). The CDR3 spells CATSRAWEGGGTGELFF. CDR3 nucleotides: TGTGCCACCAGCAGAGCATGGGAGGGAGGGGGCACCGGGGAGCTGTTTTTT.

The chain joins TRBV28 to TRBJ2-2; 8 bases fit TRBD1. The CDR3 length is 14 residues. J was trimmed by 4 bases and V by 7 bases; bases with no gene match: 5. CDR1 MDHEN and CDR2 SYDVKM come from the germline V gene. The CDR3 sequence: CASKTGAATGELFF. As DNA, the CDR3 is TGTGCCAGCAAGACAGGGGCGGCCACCGGGGAGCTGTTTTTT. The full variable domain, its missing parts supplied by reference TRBV28 and TRBJ2-2, is DVKVTQSSRYLVKRTGEKVFLECVQDMDHENMFWYRQDPGLGLRLIYFSYDVKMKEKGDIPEGYSVSREKKERFSLILESASTNQTSMYLCASKTGAATGELFFGEGSRLTVL.